Listed below are T cell receptor beta chains from one sample, sequenced in a study of blood T cell repertoires in COVID-19. Profiling relied on immunoSEQ multiplex PCR, and the TCRdb table lists in-frame clones only, not all of them. Here the sample spans tens of thousands of clones, over 80% being singletons. Material: peripheral blood. The receptor set was obtained from a man aged 55 to 70 with active COVID-19. The CDR3 runs from the conserved cysteine through the conserved F or W. The D gene is left open where the match is weak. Rows may omit the clone size; those that give it use once, few, many or a size class.

TRBD1	TRBV7-3	NA	14	TRBJ1-1	CASSASGGGTEAFF	TGTGCCAGCAGCGCGTCAGGGGGCGGCACTGAAGCTTTCTTT
NA	TRBV19	NA	14	TRBJ1-2	CAATSVGRAYGYTF	TGTGCCGCCACCTCGGTTGGGCGGGCCTATGGCTACACCTTC
NA	TRBV19	once	14	TRBJ1-6	CASSGNPYNSPLHF	TGTGCCAGTAGCGGGAATCCCTATAATTCACCCCTCCACTTT
TRBD2	TRBV7-3	NA	13	TRBJ2-1	CASSSTPGTRQFF	TGTGCCAGCAGCTCCACCCCAGGGACTAGACAGTTCTTC
TRBD2	TRBV9	NA	19	TRBJ2-3	CASSVNSASGGLDTDTQYF	TGTGCCAGCAGCGTTAATTCGGCTAGCGGGGGGCTTGACACAGATACGCAGTATTTT
TRBD1	TRBV27	NA	17	TRBJ2-2	CASSPPRGTGNTGELFF	TGTGCCAGCAGTCCACCCCGCGGGACAGGAAACACCGGGGAGCTGTTTTTT
NA	TRBV4-3	once	16	TRBJ1-1	CASSQTVPRVNTEAFF	TGCGCCAGCAGCCAGACAGTCCCTCGGGTGAACACTGAAGCTTTCTTT
TRBD1	TRBV6-5	NA	16	TRBJ1-2	CASSWTGSSNNYGYTF	TGTGCCAGCAGTTGGACAGGGAGTTCTAATAACTATGGCTACACCTTC
NA	TRBV5-4	once	14	TRBJ2-3	CASSRGRSTDTQYF	TGTGCCAGCAGCCGAGGGAGGAGCACAGATACGCAGTATTTT
TRBD2	TRBV7-8	NA	17	TRBJ2-7	CASSSTGTSGRMGEQYF	TGTGCCAGCAGCTCAACCGGGACTAGCGGTAGAATGGGCGAGCAGTACTTC
NA	TRBV7-9	few	13	TRBJ1-1	CASSFGLDTEAFF	TGTGCCAGCAGCTTTGGACTAGACACTGAAGCTTTCTTT
TRBD1	TRBV18	NA	17	TRBJ2-6	CASSHRDRVSGANVLTF	TGTGCCAGCTCACACCGGGACAGGGTTTCTGGGGCCAACGTCCTGACTTTC
NA	TRBV5-8	few	14	TRBJ2-7	CASSFAGSSYEQYF	TGTGCCAGCAGCTTCGCGGGGAGCTCCTACGAGCAGTACTTC
NA	TRBV5-1	NA	14	TRBJ1-6	CASSLTGMNSPLHF	TGCGCCAGCAGCTTGACAGGGATGAATTCACCCCTCCACTTT
TRBD2	TRBV7-9	few	16	TRBJ2-1	CASSLGTSGTHNEQFF	TGTGCCAGCAGCCTAGGGACTAGCGGGACGCACAATGAGCAGTTCTTC
TRBD1	TRBV6-5	few	14	TRBJ2-7	CASKSTGVVYEQYF	TGTGCCAGCAAATCGACAGGGGTCGTCTACGAGCAGTACTTC
TRBD2	TRBV19	few	17	TRBJ2-1	CASSIYLAGALGNEQFF	TGTGCCAGTAGTATTTATCTAGCGGGAGCCCTAGGTAATGAGCAGTTCTTC
TRBD2	TRBV9	once	14	TRBJ2-3	CASSVGGRADTQYF	TGTGCCAGCAGCGTAGGCGGGAGGGCAGATACGCAGTATTTT
NA	TRBV29-1	NA	14	TRBJ1-3	CSVTDSFSGNTIYF	TGCAGCGTTACCGACAGCTTCTCTGGAAACACCATATATTTT
NA	TRBV10-2	NA	14	TRBJ2-7	CASSESLGGVEQYF	TGCGCCAGCAGTGAATCTCTCGGAGGGGTCGAGCAGTACTTC
NA	TRBV14	NA	15	TRBJ2-3	CASSLEQGGADTQYF	TGTGCCAGCAGCCTTGAACAGGGTGGTGCAGATACGCAGTATTTT
NA	TRBV4-2	NA	13	TRBJ2-1	CASSQERGLEQFF	TGTGCCAGCAGCCAAGAAAGAGGGTTAGAACAGTTCTTC
TRBD1	TRBV3-1/TRBV3-2	NA	14	TRBJ2-7	CASSQSTGIYEQYF	TGTGCCAGCAGCCAGTCGACAGGGATATACGAGCAGTACTTC
NA	TRBV29-1	NA	12	TRBJ1-3	CSVSGAGNTIYF	TGCAGCGTTTCAGGGGCTGGAAACACCATATATTTT
NA	TRBV5-1	NA	15	TRBJ2-1	CASSFSGLDNNEQFF	TGCGCCAGCAGCTTTTCGGGACTCGATAACAATGAGCAGTTCTTC
NA	TRBV18	NA	13	TRBJ1-5	CASSLQGLQPQHF	TGTGCCAGCTCACTTCAGGGATTGCAGCCCCAGCATTTT
TRBD2	TRBV5-4	NA	17	TRBJ2-7	CASSRIGTSGANYEQYF	TGTGCCAGCAGCCGAATCGGGACTAGCGGGGCGAACTACGAGCAGTACTTC
TRBD2	TRBV5-1	NA	15	TRBJ2-7	CASSPGGGPTYEQYF	TGCGCCAGCAGCCCCGGCGGGGGGCCCACCTACGAGCAGTACTTC
NA	TRBV30	NA	11	TRBJ2-1	CAWSVMNEQFF	TGTGCCTGGAGTGTTATGAATGAGCAGTTCTTC
TRBD1	TRBV19	NA	15	TRBJ2-7	CASSPRQGFTYEQYF	TGTGCCAGTAGCCCGAGACAGGGGTTTACCTACGAGCAGTACTTC
NA	TRBV7-8	few	12	TRBJ1-5	CASGAFNQPQHF	TGTGCCTCGGGAGCTTTCAATCAGCCCCAGCATTTT
NA	TRBV7-6	NA	15	TRBJ2-7	CASSLASGPSYEQYF	TGTGCCAGCAGCTTAGCCAGCGGACCCTCCTACGAGCAGTACTTC
NA	TRBV21-1	NA	18	TRBJ2-5	CASSKAVGGDRSQETQYF	TGTGCCAGCAGCAAAGCTGTAGGGGGTGACCGTAGCCAAGAGACCCAGTACTTC
NA	TRBV9	NA	15	TRBJ2-7	CASSVDGTQSYEQYF	TGTGCCAGCAGCGTAGACGGGACTCAATCCTACGAGCAGTACTTC
TRBD2	TRBV11-2	NA	15	TRBJ2-1	CASSTTSGSYNEQFF	TGTGCCAGCAGCACGACTAGCGGGAGCTACAATGAGCAGTTCTTC
TRBD1	TRBV7-9	few	14	TRBJ1-1	CASSGYRGNTEAFF	TGTGCCAGCAGCGGCTACAGGGGGAACACTGAAGCTTTCTTT
NA	TRBV5-4	NA	15	TRBJ1-2	CASSLGGTIYYGYTF	TGTGCCAGCAGCTTGGGGGGGACAATCTACTATGGCTACACCTTC
TRBD1	TRBV5-1	NA	15	TRBJ2-1	CASSFSTGGYNEQFF	TGCGCCAGCAGCTTTTCGACAGGGGGCTACAATGAGCAGTTCTTC
NA	TRBV27	NA	13	TRBJ2-7	CASSSDYYYEQYF	TGTGCCAGCAGTTCCGACTATTACTACGAGCAGTACTTC
NA	TRBV5-4	NA	13	TRBJ1-6	CASSTDFNSPLHF	TGTGCCAGCAGCACGGACTTCAATTCACCCCTCCACTTT
TRBD1	TRBV6-6	NA	13	TRBJ1-2	CASSYPRGDGYTF	TGTGCCAGCAGTTACCCCAGGGGGGATGGCTACACCTTC
NA	TRBV5-1	NA	15	TRBJ2-5	CASSLPTGAQETQYF	TGCGCCAGCAGCTTGCCGACAGGCGCTCAAGAGACCCAGTACTTC
TRBD2	TRBV7-2	NA	16	TRBJ2-2	CASSFSGTLNTGELFF	TGTGCCAGCAGCTTTAGCGGGACCTTAAACACCGGGGAGCTGTTTTTT
TRBD1	TRBV5-1	NA	14	TRBJ1-1	CASSAYRGNTEAFF	TGCGCCAGCAGCGCTTACAGGGGAAACACTGAAGCTTTCTTT
TRBD2	TRBV18	NA	18	TRBJ2-1	CASSPPGGLAGGSGEQFF	TGTGCCAGCTCACCACCGGGGGGACTAGCGGGAGGATCGGGTGAGCAGTTCTTC
TRBD1	TRBV7-3	once	16	TRBJ2-3	CASSPTVTGVPDTQYF	TGTGCCAGCAGCCCCACAGTGACAGGGGTGCCAGATACGCAGTATTTT
TRBD1	TRBV18	NA	17	TRBJ2-1	CASSLPGGQGSYNEQFF	TGTGCCAGCTCACTACCGGGGGGACAGGGATCCTACAATGAGCAGTTCTTC
NA	TRBV5-1	NA	12	TRBJ2-2	CASSKRGGELFF	TGCGCCAGCAGCAAAAGGGGAGGGGAGCTGTTTTTT
NA	TRBV28	NA	13	TRBJ1-5	CATERGINQPQHF	TGTGCCACCGAAAGAGGGATCAATCAGCCCCAGCATTTT
TRBD1	TRBV4-2	NA	15	TRBJ2-7	CASSQEQGYDYEQYF	TGTGCCAGCAGCCAAGAACAGGGGTATGACTACGAGCAGTACTTC
NA	TRBV19	NA	16	TRBJ1-1	CASSIDTKAAYTEAFF	TGTGCCAGTAGTATAGATACGAAAGCTGCTTACACTGAAGCTTTCTTT
TRBD1	TRBV5-4	NA	14	TRBJ2-5	CASSFDRGGETQYF	TGTGCCAGCAGCTTCGACAGGGGTGGGGAGACCCAGTACTTC